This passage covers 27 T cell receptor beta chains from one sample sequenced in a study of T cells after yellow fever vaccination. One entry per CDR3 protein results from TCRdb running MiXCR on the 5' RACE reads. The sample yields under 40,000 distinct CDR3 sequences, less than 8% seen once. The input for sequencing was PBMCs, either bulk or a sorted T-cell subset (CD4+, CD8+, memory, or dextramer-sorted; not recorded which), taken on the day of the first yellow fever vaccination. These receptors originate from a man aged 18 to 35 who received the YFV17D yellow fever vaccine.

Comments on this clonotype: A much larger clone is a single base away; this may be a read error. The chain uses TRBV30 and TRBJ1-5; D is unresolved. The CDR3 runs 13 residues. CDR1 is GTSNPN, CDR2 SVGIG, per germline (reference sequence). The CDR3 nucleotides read TGTGCCTGGGGTGTAAGGGAGAATCAGCCCCAGCATTTT. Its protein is CAWGVRENQPQHF.

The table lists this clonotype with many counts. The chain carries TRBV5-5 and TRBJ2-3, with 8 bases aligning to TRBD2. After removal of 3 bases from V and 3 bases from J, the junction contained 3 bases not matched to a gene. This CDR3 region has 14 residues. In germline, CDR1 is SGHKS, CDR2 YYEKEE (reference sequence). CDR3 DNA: TGTGCCAGCAGCTCGAGCGGGGGAACAGATACGCAGTATTTT. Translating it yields CASSSSGGTDTQYF.

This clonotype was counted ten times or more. The CDR3 DNA reads as TGCGCCAGCAGCCCGGGACTGAGCTCTGGAAACACCATATATTTT. Translation: CASSPGLSSGNTIYF. This chain links TRBV4-3 with TRBJ1-3; D is perhaps TRBD1 (5 bases). Germline lookup yields CDR1 LGHNA and CDR2 YSLEER. Trimming stripped 4 bases from V and 0 bases from J, with 10 bases between. This CDR3 is built from 15 residues.

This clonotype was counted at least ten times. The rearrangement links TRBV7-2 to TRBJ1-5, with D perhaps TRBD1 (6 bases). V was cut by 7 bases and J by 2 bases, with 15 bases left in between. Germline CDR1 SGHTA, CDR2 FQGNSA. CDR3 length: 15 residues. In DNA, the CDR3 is TGTGCCAGCACCCCCCCGGGGGGCGGCAATCAGCCCCAGCATTTT. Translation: CASTPPGGGNQPQHF.

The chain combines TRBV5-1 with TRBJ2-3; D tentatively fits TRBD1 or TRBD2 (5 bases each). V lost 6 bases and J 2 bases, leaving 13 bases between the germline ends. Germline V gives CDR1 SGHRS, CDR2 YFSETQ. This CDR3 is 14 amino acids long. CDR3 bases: TGCGCCAGCACCCTAGAGGGGACCACAGATACGCAGTATTTT. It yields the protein CASTLEGTTDTQYF.

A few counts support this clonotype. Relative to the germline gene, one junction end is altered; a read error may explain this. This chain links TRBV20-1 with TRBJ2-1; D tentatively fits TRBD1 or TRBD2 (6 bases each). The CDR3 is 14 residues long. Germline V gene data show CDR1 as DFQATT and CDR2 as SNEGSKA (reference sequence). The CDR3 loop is CSASRGPSDNEQFF. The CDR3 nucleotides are TGCAGTGCTTCTCGGGGGCCCTCCGACAATGAGCAGTTCTTC.

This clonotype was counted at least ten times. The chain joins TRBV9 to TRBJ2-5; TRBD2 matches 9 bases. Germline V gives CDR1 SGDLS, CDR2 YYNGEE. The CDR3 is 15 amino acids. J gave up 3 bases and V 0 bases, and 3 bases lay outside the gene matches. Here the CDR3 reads CASSVGTSDKETQYF. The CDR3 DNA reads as TGTGCCAGCAGCGTAGGGACTAGCGATAAAGAGACCCAGTACTTC.

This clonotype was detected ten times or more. CDR3 bases: TGTGCCAGCAGCCCTTTCGGGACAGGGGGAACTGAAGCTTTCTTT. Translated, it gives CASSPFGTGGTEAFF. The rearrangement uses TRBV7-8 and TRBJ1-1; 11 nucleotides line up with TRBD1. The CDR3 extends over 15 amino acids. The junction had 7 bases not matched to a gene; V was cut back by 5 bases and J by 5 bases. The germline V gene has CDR1 SGHVS and CDR2 FQNEAQ.

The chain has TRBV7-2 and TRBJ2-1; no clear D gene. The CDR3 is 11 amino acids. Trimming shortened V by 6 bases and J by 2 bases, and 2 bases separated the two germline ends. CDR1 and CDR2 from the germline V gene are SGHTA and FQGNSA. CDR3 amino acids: CASRAYNEQFF. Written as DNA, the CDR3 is TGTGCCAGCAGAGCCTACAATGAGCAGTTCTTC.

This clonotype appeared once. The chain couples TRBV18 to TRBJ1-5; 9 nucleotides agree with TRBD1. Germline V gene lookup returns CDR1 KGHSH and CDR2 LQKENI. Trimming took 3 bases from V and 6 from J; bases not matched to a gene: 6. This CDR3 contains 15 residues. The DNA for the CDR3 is TGTGCCAGCTCACCGCTTGGGACAGGGACTCAGCCCCAGCATTTT. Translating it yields CASSPLGTGTQPQHF.

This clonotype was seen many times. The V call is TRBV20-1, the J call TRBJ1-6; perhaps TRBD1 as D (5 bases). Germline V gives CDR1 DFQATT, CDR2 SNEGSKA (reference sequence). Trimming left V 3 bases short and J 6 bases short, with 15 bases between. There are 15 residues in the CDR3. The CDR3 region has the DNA TGCAGTGCTAGCCAGCGACAGACTTTTAATTCACCCCTCCACTTT. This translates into CSASQRQTFNSPLHF.

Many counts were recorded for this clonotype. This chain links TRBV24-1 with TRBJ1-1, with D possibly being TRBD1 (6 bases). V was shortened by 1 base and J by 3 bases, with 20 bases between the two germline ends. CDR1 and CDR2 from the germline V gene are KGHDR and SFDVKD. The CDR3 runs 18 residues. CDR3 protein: CATSDLNTGFEGDTEAFF. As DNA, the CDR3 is TGTGCCACCAGTGATTTAAATACAGGGTTTGAGGGGGACACTGAAGCTTTCTTT.

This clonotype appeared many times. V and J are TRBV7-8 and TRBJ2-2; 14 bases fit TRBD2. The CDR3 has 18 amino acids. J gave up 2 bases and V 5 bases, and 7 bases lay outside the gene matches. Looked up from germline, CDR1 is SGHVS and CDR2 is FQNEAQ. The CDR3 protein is CASSGGTSGGPNTGELFF. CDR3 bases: TGTGCCAGCAGCGGGGGGACTAGCGGGGGCCCAAACACCGGGGAGCTGTTTTTT.

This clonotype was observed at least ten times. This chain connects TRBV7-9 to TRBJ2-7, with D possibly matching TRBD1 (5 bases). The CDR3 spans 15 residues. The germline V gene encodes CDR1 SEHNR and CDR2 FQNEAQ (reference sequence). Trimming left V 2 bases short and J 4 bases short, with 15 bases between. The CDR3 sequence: CASSLFGQGPYEQYF. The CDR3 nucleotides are TGTGCCAGCAGCTTATTCGGTCAGGGTCCTTACGAGCAGTACTTC.

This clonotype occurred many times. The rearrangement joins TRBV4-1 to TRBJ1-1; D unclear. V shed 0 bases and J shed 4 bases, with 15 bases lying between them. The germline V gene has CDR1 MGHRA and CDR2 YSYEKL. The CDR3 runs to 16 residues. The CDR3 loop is CASSQEGRGGSTEAFF. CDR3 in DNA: TGCGCCAGCAGCCAAGAGGGCCGGGGTGGGAGCACTGAAGCTTTCTTT.

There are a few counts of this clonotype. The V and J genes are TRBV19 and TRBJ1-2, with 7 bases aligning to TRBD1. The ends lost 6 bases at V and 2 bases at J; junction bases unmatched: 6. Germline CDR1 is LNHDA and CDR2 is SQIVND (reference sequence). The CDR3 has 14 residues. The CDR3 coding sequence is TGTGCCAGTAGAGCCCCGGGACAGAACTATGGCTACACCTTC. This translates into CASRAPGQNYGYTF. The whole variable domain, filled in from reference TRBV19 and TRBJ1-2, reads DGGITQSPKYLFRKEGQNVTLSCEQNLNHDAMYWYRQDPGQGLRLIYYSQIVNDFQKGDIAEGYSVSREKKESFPLTVTSAQKNPTAFYLCASRAPGQNYGYTFGSGTRLTVV.

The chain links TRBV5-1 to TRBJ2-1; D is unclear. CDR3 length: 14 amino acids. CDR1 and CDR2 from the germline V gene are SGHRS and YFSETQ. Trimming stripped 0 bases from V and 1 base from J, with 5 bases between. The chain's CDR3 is CASSLGVSYNEQFF. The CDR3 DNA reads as TGCGCCAGCAGCTTGGGGGTTTCCTACAATGAGCAGTTCTTC.

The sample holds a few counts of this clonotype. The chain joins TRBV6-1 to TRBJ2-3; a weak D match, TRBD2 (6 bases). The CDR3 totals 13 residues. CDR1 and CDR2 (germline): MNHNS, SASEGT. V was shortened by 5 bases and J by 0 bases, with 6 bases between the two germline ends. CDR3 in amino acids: CASSSGSTDTQYF. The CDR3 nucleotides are TGTGCCAGCAGTAGCGGGAGCACAGATACGCAGTATTTT.

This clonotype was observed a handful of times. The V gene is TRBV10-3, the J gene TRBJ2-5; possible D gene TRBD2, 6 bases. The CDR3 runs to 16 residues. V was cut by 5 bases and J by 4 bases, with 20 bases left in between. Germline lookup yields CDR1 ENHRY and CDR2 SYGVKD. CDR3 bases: TGTGCCATCAGTTCCCTCACGGGACTCCCGTCAGAGACCCAGTACTTC. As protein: CAISSLTGLPSETQYF.

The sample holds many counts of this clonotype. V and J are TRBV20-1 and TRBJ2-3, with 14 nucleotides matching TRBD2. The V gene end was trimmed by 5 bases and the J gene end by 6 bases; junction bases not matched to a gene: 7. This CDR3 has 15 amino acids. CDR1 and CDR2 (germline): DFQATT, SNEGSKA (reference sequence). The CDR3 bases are TGCAGTGCTCCAGGGACTAGCGGGGGACTGGATACGCAGTATTTT. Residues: CSAPGTSGGLDTQYF.

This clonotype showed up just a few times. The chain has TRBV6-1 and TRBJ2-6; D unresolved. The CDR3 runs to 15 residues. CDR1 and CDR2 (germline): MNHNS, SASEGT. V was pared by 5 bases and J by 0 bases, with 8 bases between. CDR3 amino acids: CASSSQSSGANVLTF. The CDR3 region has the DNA TGTGCCAGCAGTAGTCAGAGCTCTGGGGCCAACGTCCTGACTTTC.

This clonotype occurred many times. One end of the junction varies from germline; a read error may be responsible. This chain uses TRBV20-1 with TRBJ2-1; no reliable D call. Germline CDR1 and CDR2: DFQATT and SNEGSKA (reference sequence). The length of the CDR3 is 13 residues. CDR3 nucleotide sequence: TGCAGTGCAAGAGTCTCGGCAGGAGCTGAGCAGTTCTTC. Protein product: CSARVSAGAEQFF.

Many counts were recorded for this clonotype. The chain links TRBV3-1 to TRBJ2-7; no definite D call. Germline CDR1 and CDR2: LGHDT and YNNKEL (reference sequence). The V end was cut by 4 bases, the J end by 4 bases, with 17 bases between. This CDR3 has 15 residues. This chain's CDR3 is CASSPEPIVGYEQYF. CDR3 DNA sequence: TGTGCCAGCAGCCCTGAGCCCATCGTCGGTTACGAGCAGTACTTC.

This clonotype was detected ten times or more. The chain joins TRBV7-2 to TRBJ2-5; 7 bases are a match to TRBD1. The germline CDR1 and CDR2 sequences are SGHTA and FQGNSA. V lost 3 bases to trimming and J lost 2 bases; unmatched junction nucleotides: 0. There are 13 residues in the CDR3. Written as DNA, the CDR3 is TGTGCCAGCAGCTTGGGACAGCAAGAGACCCAGTACTTC. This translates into CASSLGQQETQYF.

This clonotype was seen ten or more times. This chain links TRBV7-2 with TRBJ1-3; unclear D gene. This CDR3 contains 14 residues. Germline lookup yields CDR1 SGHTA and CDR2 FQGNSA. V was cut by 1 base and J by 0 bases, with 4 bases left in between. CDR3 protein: CASSLDFSGNTIYF. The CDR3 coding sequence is TGTGCCAGCAGCTTAGACTTCTCTGGAAACACCATATATTTT.

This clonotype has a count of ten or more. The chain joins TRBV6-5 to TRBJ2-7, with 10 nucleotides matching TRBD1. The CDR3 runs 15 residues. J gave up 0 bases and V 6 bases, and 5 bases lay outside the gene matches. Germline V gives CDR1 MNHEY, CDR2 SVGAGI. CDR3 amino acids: CASSRDRGISYEQYF. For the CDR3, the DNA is TGTGCCAGCAGCAGGGACAGGGGCATCTCCTACGAGCAGTACTTC.

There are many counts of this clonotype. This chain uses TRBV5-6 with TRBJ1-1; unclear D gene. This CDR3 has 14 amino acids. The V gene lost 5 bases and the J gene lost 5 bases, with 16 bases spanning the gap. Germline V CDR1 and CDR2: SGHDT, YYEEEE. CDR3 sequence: CASREWPGDTEAFF. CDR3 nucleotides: TGTGCCAGCAGGGAGTGGCCGGGAGATACTGAAGCTTTCTTT.